A selection of T cell receptor beta chains follows, all from one sample in a study of blood T cell repertoires in COVID-19. Generated by immunoSEQ multiplex PCR, the TCRdb table keeps only in-frame clones and is missing some. Here the sample spans under 300,000 clones, less than 90% being singletons. The sequencing sample was made of peripheral blood. These receptors originate from a woman in her thirties or forties who had recovered from COVID-19. CDR3s include the opening cysteine and the closing phenylalanine or tryptophan. The order of the fields is V gene, D gene, clone size, J gene, CDR3 DNA, CDR3 protein. A D gene is named only where the DNA matches it firmly. Clone sizes are given selectively: once, few, many, or a class where the clone is expanded.

V gene: TRBV18; D gene: TRBD1; clone size: NA; J gene: TRBJ1-5; CDR3 DNA: TGTGCCAGCTCATCTACAGGGGACGATCAGCCCCAGCATTTT; CDR3 protein: CASSSTGDDQPQHF
V gene: TRBV14; D gene: NA; clone size: NA; J gene: TRBJ2-7; CDR3 DNA: TGTGCCAGCAACTTACCGACCGGGGGGCCGAACTACGAGCAGTACTTC; CDR3 protein: CASNLPTGGPNYEQYF
V gene: TRBV5-6; D gene: NA; clone size: NA; J gene: TRBJ1-6; CDR3 DNA: TGTGCCAGCGGAACCAGGGTTAGCTCCTATAATTCACCCCTCCACTTT; CDR3 protein: CASGTRVSSYNSPLHF
V gene: TRBV4-1; D gene: TRBD1; clone size: NA; J gene: TRBJ2-1; CDR3 DNA: TGCGCCAGCAGCCAAGTGGGAGACAGGGGAGAGGAGCAGTTCTTC; CDR3 protein: CASSQVGDRGEEQFF
V gene: TRBV24-1; D gene: TRBD1; clone size: NA; J gene: TRBJ1-5; CDR3 DNA: TGTGCCACCAGTGATGGGTCCGGGACAGGGGGCCGGCAGCCCCAGCATTTT; CDR3 protein: CATSDGSGTGGRQPQHF
V gene: TRBV5-6; D gene: NA; clone size: NA; J gene: TRBJ1-1; CDR3 DNA: TGTGCCAGCAGCTTACATGCATTCCCCATGAACACTGAAGCTTTCTTT; CDR3 protein: CASSLHAFPMNTEAFF
V gene: TRBV3-1/TRBV3-2; D gene: TRBD1; clone size: NA; J gene: TRBJ2-2; CDR3 DNA: TGTGCCAGCAGCCAATATGGGACAGCCAACGGGGAGCTGTTTTTT; CDR3 protein: CASSQYGTANGELFF
V gene: TRBV5-5; D gene: NA; clone size: NA; J gene: TRBJ1-6; CDR3 DNA: TGTGCCAGCAGCTTGGTCCAGTACAATTCACCCCTCCACTTT; CDR3 protein: CASSLVQYNSPLHF
V gene: TRBV5-1; D gene: TRBD1; clone size: once; J gene: TRBJ2-5; CDR3 DNA: TGCGCCAGCAGCTTGGGACAGGGGCGTGAGACCCAGTACTTC; CDR3 protein: CASSLGQGRETQYF
V gene: TRBV3-1/TRBV3-2; D gene: NA; clone size: few; J gene: TRBJ1-5; CDR3 DNA: TGTGCCAGCAGCCAAGCGCGGAATCAGCCCCAGCATTTT; CDR3 protein: CASSQARNQPQHF